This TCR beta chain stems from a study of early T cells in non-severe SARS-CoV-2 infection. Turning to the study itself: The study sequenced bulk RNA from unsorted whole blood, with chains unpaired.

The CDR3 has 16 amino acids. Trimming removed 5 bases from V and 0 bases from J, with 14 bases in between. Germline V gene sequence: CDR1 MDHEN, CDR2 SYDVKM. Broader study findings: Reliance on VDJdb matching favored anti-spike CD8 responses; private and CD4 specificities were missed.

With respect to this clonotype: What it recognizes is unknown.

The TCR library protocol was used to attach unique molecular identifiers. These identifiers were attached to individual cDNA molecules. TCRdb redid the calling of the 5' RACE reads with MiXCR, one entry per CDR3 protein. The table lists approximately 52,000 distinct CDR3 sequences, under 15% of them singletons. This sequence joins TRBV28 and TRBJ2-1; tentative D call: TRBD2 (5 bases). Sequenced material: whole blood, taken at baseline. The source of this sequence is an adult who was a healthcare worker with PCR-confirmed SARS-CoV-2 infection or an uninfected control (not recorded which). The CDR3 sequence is CASSPSGKPSYNEQFF. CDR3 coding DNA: TGTGCCAGCAGTCCCTCGGGGAAGCCCTCCTACAATGAGCAGTTCTTC.